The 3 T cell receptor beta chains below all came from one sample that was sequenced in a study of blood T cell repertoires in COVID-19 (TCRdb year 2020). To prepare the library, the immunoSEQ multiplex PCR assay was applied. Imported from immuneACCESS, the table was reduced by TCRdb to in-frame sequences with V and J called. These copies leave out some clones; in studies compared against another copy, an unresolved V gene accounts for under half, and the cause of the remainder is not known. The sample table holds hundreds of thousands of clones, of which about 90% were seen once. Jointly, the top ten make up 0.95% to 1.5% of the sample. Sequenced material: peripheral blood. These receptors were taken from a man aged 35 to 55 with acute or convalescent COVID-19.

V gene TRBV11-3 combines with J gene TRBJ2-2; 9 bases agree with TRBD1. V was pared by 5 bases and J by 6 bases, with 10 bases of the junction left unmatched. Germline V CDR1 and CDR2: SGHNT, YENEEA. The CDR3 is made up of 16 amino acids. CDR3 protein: CASSRGQGQGSGELFF. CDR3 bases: TGTGCCAGCAGCCGAGGACAAGGACAGGGGTCCGGGGAGCTGTTTTTT.

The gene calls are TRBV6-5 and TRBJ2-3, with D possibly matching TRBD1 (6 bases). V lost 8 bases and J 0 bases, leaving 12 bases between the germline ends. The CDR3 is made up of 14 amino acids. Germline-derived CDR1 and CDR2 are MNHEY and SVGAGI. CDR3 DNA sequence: TGTGCCAGCCAAAGGGGGTTTAGCACAGATACGCAGTATTTT. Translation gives CASQRGFSTDTQYF.

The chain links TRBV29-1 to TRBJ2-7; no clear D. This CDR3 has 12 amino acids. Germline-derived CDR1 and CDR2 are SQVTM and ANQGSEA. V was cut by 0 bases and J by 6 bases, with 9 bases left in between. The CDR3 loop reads CSVEDHSSEQYF. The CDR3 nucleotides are TGCAGCGTTGAAGATCACAGTTCCGAGCAGTACTTC.